This T cell receptor (beta chain) was documented in a study of graft-versus-host responses after intestinal transplantation (dated by TCRdb to the early 2020s). As for the study more broadly: Multivisceral, liver-intestinal, or isolated intestinal transplants were received by the recipients. Of the 20 to 25 intestinal transplant recipients enrolled in the cohort, one of whom was a retransplant, a few patients without pretransplant specimens were excluded. After intestinal transplantation, graft-versus-host and host-versus-graft alloreactive T cell clones in the graft, circulation and bone marrow were tracked using bulk TCR-beta CDR3 sequencing. A peak of at least 4% donor T cells among recipient peripheral blood mononuclear cells was the definition used for donor T cell macrochimerism. Samples from three later patients were sequenced in-house on an Illumina MiSeq with MiXCR processing rather than by the commercial service. Anti-thymocyte globulin induction was given to all recipients, followed by maintenance tacrolimus and steroids for around three years. Alloreactive clones were identified by sequencing pre-transplant mixed lymphocyte reaction products and comparing these products with unstimulated pre-transplant donor and recipient T cells.

Libraries were prepared through the immunoSEQ multiplex PCR assay. For most patients, high-throughput TCR-beta CDR3 sequencing of genomic DNA was performed by Adaptive Biotechnologies. In the authors' own workflow: Adaptive's ImmunoSEQ software supplied the TCR sequencing data for more than 15 patients, while MiXCR and VDJtools were used to process a few other patients. CDR3 nucleotide sequences shared between donor and recipient were removed because the origin of such sequences could not be assigned. To count as alloreactive, a clone needed at least 2-fold expansion over unstimulated cells and a minimum CFSE-low frequency of 0.002% (template counts) or 0.001% (read counts). Clones were considered mappable if detected in sequenced pre-transplant spleen, lymph node, or MLR CFSE-low populations of the donor or recipient. Cumulative frequency of alloreactive clones was calculated as a percentage of all sequences weighted by copy number. In its TCRdb copy, this immuneACCESS table keeps in-frame sequences only and misses some clones. Where compared with another copy, unresolved V genes explain less than half of these, and the others have no known cause. That table is the source of V, J and clone size, and D and trimming were worked out from the DNA. In all, the sample holds some 40,000 clones, and more than 85% of those were seen once. Of the sample, 4.4% falls within the top ten clones.

With respect to this clone: Its cognate antigen has yet to be identified. No base quality information exists; no much larger clone differs at one position.

The full study reports these points: Conclusions were limited by the relatively low number and heterogeneity of intestinal transplant patients. GvH clones were detected in recipient bone marrow, and some appeared earlier in ileal mucosa or blood, consistent with an intestinal mucosal origin. Early after transplant, peak levels of circulating GvH clones were associated with declines in HvG clones. Patients with donor T cell macrochimerism had high GvH to HvG T cell clonal ratios in their allografts.

In the first month after transplant, blood samples were collected up to 4 times, and after that at least monthly when available. The sequence was obtained from a human patient who received an intestinal transplant, so some T cells may come from the graft donor. Sequenced material: PBMCs, taken 524 days after transplant.

The DNA sequence is as follows: TGTGCCAGCAGGGAAAAGACAGGGGGCGCGATGGCAGGGCAGCCCCAGCATTTT. Translation gives CASREKTGGAMAGQPQHF. The chain is assembled from TRBV2 and TRBJ1-5; a stretch of 10 junction bases matches TRBD1. Based on the germline V gene, the CDR1 and CDR2 sequences are SNHLY and FYNNEI. V and J are trimmed by 6 bases and 7 bases, and the gene matches miss 18 bases of the junction. The CDR3, cysteine through phenylalanine, is 18 amino acids long. Only the CDR3 DNA stays, 54 bases, in frame from base 1.